This T cell receptor beta chain appears in the sequencing data of a study of T cell repertoires in cytomegalovirus infection. Study-wide context: From public TCR beta signatures came an indication of both CMV infection and matching HLA type.

Overall study results and limits: HLA-C-restricted CMV-specific TCR beta clonotypes prevailed in the ex vivo response. Carriage of CMV together with the relevant HLA was identifiable through cumulative public TCR beta family frequency.

Germline CDR1 reads LGHNA; CDR2 reads YNFKEQ. The CDR3 spans 17 residues. V shed 4 bases, J shed 4 bases, and the junction held 4 bases outside the gene matches. Each CDR3 protein gets one entry after TCRdb re-called the reads with MiXCR. Of around 710,000 distinct CDR3 sequences in the sample, almost 30% were seen once. This clonotype was seen at least ten times. Its matching antigen is unknown. The material was cultured CD8+ T cells from PBMCs, obtained from culture after CMV antigen stimulation. The rearrangement joins TRBV4-2 to TRBJ2-2; TRBD2 matches 15 bases. This TCR was recovered from a human donor in good health (CMV status not recorded). Some clones in this sample may be carry-over from other donors' samples. The DNA of the CDR3 is TGTGCCAGCAGCCCGAGGACTAGCGGGGGGGTCACCGGGGAGCTGTTTTTT. Protein: CASSPRTSGGVTGELFF.